These T cell receptor beta chains were read from a single sample in a study of sequential checkpoint blockade in melanoma. Produced via immunoSEQ multiplex PCR; TCRdb's table is partial and in-frame only. The sample holds some 2,300 clones, 33% seen once. The specimen was tumor tissue (inferred from file names), collected from a patient given nivolumab and ipilimumab in sequence. These receptors were obtained from a human donor with melanoma. CDR3s include the opening cysteine and the closing phenylalanine or tryptophan.

J gene,V gene,CDR3 protein
TRBJ1-1,TRBV30,CACGRIGAEAFF
TRBJ1-5,TRBV28,CASSGQQSNQPQHF
TRBJ2-5,TRBV19,CASRSPTSSLETQYF
TRBJ1-4,TRBV18,CASSLGATTNEKLFF
TRBJ2-3,TRBV30,CAWSPWGMGGRAGTQYF
TRBJ1-4,TRBV6-8,CASSGMDSLNEKLFF
TRBJ2-1,TRBV29-1,CSVEEYNSRRNEQFF
TRBJ2-1,TRBV9,CASSSLDYNEQFF
TRBJ2-3,TRBV14,CASSQDLLDTQYF
TRBJ2-1,TRBV11-1,CASSSLTSMHEQFF
TRBJ1-1,TRBV28,CASSRAREAEAFF
TRBJ2-2,TRBV19,CASSRAGELFF
TRBJ1-3,TRBV28,CASSARHRAGNTIYF
TRBJ1-4,TRBV23-1,CARSPRGAANEKLFF
TRBJ1-1,TRBV7-1,CASSFQGFTGAFF
TRBJ1-1,TRBV7-7,CASSLVSGTPEAFF
TRBJ2-7,TRBV18,CASSPNRDRVEQYF
TRBJ1-1,TRBV9,CASSEQGATEAFF
TRBJ2-2,TRBV6-8,CASGEGQYTGELFF